This T cell receptor (beta chain) was captured in a study of metastatic and nonmetastatic thyroid tumors. On the study more broadly: Patients with malignant and benign thyroid disease provided blood and tumor or nodule tissue, whose repertoires were compared.

CDR3 size: 14 residues. Germline CDR1 reads DFQATT; CDR2 reads SNEGSKA (reference sequence). V gave up 3 bases and J gave up 5 bases, with 16 bases separating them. MiXCR re-clonotyped the PCR reads for TCRdb. The sample yields more than 90,000 clones, about 13% seen once. There are many counts of this clone. The antigen is undetermined. All patients reached thyroid surgery having received no treatment beforehand. Points from the study as a whole: Significantly higher TCR beta diversity was reportedly seen in malignant thyroid tumors than benign nodules, in blood and tumor.

The sequence was obtained from a female donor with papillary thyroid cancer or a benign thyroid nodule (not recorded which). Some clones in this sample may be carry-over from other donors' samples. Sequenced material: blood. V gene TRBV20-1 combines with J gene TRBJ1-2; TRBD1 might be the D (6 bases). The CDR3 region has the DNA TGCAGTGCTAGGGGGGCAGGGAACTTTTATGGCTACACCTTC. Translated: CSARGAGNFYGYTF.